This is a list of T cell receptor beta chains from one sample in a study of T cell repertoires in cytomegalovirus infection. No cognate antigen is known for these TCRs. MiXCR, applied by TCRdb to the reads, yields one record per CDR3 protein. The table lists roughly 730,000 distinct CDR3 sequences, 30% to 40% of them singletons. The source was cultured PBMCs, collected from culture after CMV antigen stimulation. All receptors come from a human donor in good health (CMV status not recorded). Some clones in this sample may be carry-over from other donors' samples. Both conserved end residues are part of each CDR3. The order of the fields is V gene, clone size, D gene, J gene, CDR3 DNA, CDR3 protein. A D gene is named only where the DNA matches it firmly. The size field is filled for only some rows; it gives once, few, many or a size class.

v_gene: TRBV10-3; abundance: few; d_gene: NA; j_gene: TRBJ2-1; CDR3nt: TGTGCCATCAATGACTGGATCGTCAATGAGCAGTTCTTC; CDR3aa: CAINDWIVNEQFF
v_gene: TRBV6-2/TRBV6-3; abundance: few; d_gene: NA; j_gene: TRBJ2-7; CDR3nt: TGTGCCAGCAGTAGGGGACCGCCACCCACCTACGAGCAGTACTTC; CDR3aa: CASSRGPPPTYEQYF
v_gene: TRBV19; abundance: NA; d_gene: NA; j_gene: TRBJ2-2; CDR3nt: TGTGCCAGTAGTATGACCGGGACTGTGAACACCGGGGAGCTGTTTTTT; CDR3aa: CASSMTGTVNTGELFF
v_gene: TRBV20-1; abundance: few; d_gene: NA; j_gene: TRBJ1-3; CDR3nt: TGCAGTGCGCCCGAGCCAGGCTCTGGAAACACCATATATTTT; CDR3aa: CSAPEPGSGNTIYF
v_gene: TRBV7-2; abundance: many; d_gene: NA; j_gene: TRBJ2-3; CDR3nt: TGTGCCAGCAGCTTAGCGCAGGCAGATACGCAGTATTTT; CDR3aa: CASSLAQADTQYF
v_gene: TRBV2; abundance: NA; d_gene: TRBD1; j_gene: TRBJ2-5; CDR3nt: TGTGCCAGCACGGGAGGATGGGACAGGGTTACCCAGTACTTC; CDR3aa: CASTGGWDRVTQYF
v_gene: TRBV28; abundance: NA; d_gene: NA; j_gene: TRBJ1-5; CDR3nt: TGTGCCAGCAGCGATTTTACAGGTAGTAGCAATCAGCCCCAGCATTTT; CDR3aa: CASSDFTGSSNQPQHF
v_gene: TRBV29-1; abundance: once; d_gene: NA; j_gene: TRBJ1-1; CDR3nt: TGCAGCGTTGAAACAGGGTTGGCCACTGAAGCTTTCTTT; CDR3aa: CSVETGLATEAFF
v_gene: TRBV11-2; abundance: NA; d_gene: NA; j_gene: TRBJ2-7; CDR3nt: TGTGCCAGCAGCTTAGATCGTGCGGGACCATACGAGCAGTACTTC; CDR3aa: CASSLDRAGPYEQYF
v_gene: TRBV12-3/TRBV12-4; abundance: NA; d_gene: TRBD2; j_gene: TRBJ2-3; CDR3nt: TGTGCCAGCTCCGGGTCCCAGCGGGGGGTGCGGGCAGATACGCAGTATTTT; CDR3aa: CASSGSQRGVRADTQYF
v_gene: TRBV6-6; abundance: NA; d_gene: NA; j_gene: TRBJ2-6; CDR3nt: TGTGCCAGCAGGAGCTCTCCTGGGGCCAACGTCCTGACTTTC; CDR3aa: CASRSSPGANVLTF
v_gene: TRBV7-7; abundance: few; d_gene: TRBD2; j_gene: TRBJ2-3; CDR3nt: TGTGCCAGCAGCTTAAACGGGAGGACAGATACGCAGTATTTT; CDR3aa: CASSLNGRTDTQYF
v_gene: TRBV6-1; abundance: few; d_gene: TRBD1; j_gene: TRBJ1-2; CDR3nt: TGTGCCAGCAGTGAACCCTATCGACAGGGACCCTCCTATGGCTACACCTTC; CDR3aa: CASSEPYRQGPSYGYTF
v_gene: TRBV12-3/TRBV12-4; abundance: few; d_gene: NA; j_gene: TRBJ2-1; CDR3nt: TGTGCCAGCAGTTGGCGGGGATCCTACAATGAGCAGTTCTTC; CDR3aa: CASSWRGSYNEQFF
v_gene: TRBV27; abundance: NA; d_gene: NA; j_gene: TRBJ1-1; CDR3nt: TGTGCCAGCAGTAGACAACGTGTGAGTGAAGCTTTCTTT; CDR3aa: CASSRQRVSEAFF
v_gene: TRBV20-1; abundance: few; d_gene: NA; j_gene: TRBJ1-1; CDR3nt: TGCAGTGCCGAACAAGCCCCTATTTTAGGGAACACTGAAGCTTTCTTT; CDR3aa: CSAEQAPILGNTEAFF
v_gene: TRBV6-1; abundance: NA; d_gene: TRBD2; j_gene: TRBJ2-3; CDR3nt: TGTGCCAGCAGTCGACTAGCGGAGGGGGATACGCAGTATTTT; CDR3aa: CASSRLAEGDTQYF
v_gene: TRBV6-1; abundance: NA; d_gene: NA; j_gene: TRBJ2-1; CDR3nt: TGTGCCAGCAGTGAACGAGACTACAATGAGCAGTTCTTC; CDR3aa: CASSERDYNEQFF
v_gene: TRBV7-2; abundance: many; d_gene: NA; j_gene: TRBJ1-1; CDR3nt: TGTGCCAGCAGCCTCGCGGGTGGGAACACTGAAGCTTTCTTT; CDR3aa: CASSLAGGNTEAFF
v_gene: TRBV7-9; abundance: NA; d_gene: NA; j_gene: TRBJ2-7; CDR3nt: TGTGCCAGCAGCCACCCCGACAGGAGATCCCTTTACGAGCAGTACTTC; CDR3aa: CASSHPDRRSLYEQYF
v_gene: TRBV2; abundance: NA; d_gene: NA; j_gene: TRBJ2-7; CDR3nt: TGTGCCAGCAACGAGCAGTACTTC; CDR3aa: CASNEQYF
v_gene: TRBV6-1; abundance: few; d_gene: TRBD2; j_gene: TRBJ2-1; CDR3nt: TGTGCCAGCAGGACTAGCGGGAGTGAGCAGTTCTTC; CDR3aa: CASRTSGSEQFF
v_gene: TRBV5-1; abundance: few; d_gene: NA; j_gene: TRBJ2-5; CDR3nt: TGCGCCAGCAGCTTGAGGCAGGGAAGGGTCCAAGAGACCCAGTACTTC; CDR3aa: CASSLRQGRVQETQYF
v_gene: TRBV2; abundance: many; d_gene: NA; j_gene: TRBJ2-7; CDR3nt: TGTGCCAGCAGTGATACCTACGAGCAGTACTTC; CDR3aa: CASSDTYEQYF
v_gene: TRBV28; abundance: NA; d_gene: TRBD1; j_gene: TRBJ1-2; CDR3nt: TGTGCCAGCGACAGGGGAGGGGACTATGGCTACACCTTC; CDR3aa: CASDRGGDYGYTF
v_gene: TRBV2; abundance: NA; d_gene: NA; j_gene: TRBJ2-5; CDR3nt: TGTGCCAGCGGCCCCGAGGTGCAAGAGACCCAGTACTTC; CDR3aa: CASGPEVQETQYF
v_gene: TRBV7-2; abundance: NA; d_gene: NA; j_gene: TRBJ2-3; CDR3nt: TGTGCCAGCAGCTTAGATCGGTATTGGAAAGATACGCAGTATTTT; CDR3aa: CASSLDRYWKDTQYF
v_gene: TRBV20-1; abundance: NA; d_gene: NA; j_gene: TRBJ2-7; CDR3nt: TGCAGTGCTAGAGATGGTGGTGGTAGCGGAGCCGACGAGCAGTACTTC; CDR3aa: CSARDGGGSGADEQYF
v_gene: TRBV7-9; abundance: NA; d_gene: NA; j_gene: TRBJ2-5; CDR3nt: TGTGCCAGCAGCTTGGACCCTAAACCAGAGACCCAGTACTTC; CDR3aa: CASSLDPKPETQYF
v_gene: TRBV2; abundance: NA; d_gene: NA; j_gene: TRBJ1-3; CDR3nt: TGTGCCAGCTCAAGACAGCCCCGGCACACCATATATTTT; CDR3aa: CASSRQPRHTIYF
v_gene: TRBV10-3; abundance: once; d_gene: NA; j_gene: TRBJ1-2; CDR3nt: TGTGCCATCAGTGAGTCGGCAGGGACCAACTATGGCTACACCTTC; CDR3aa: CAISESAGTNYGYTF
v_gene: TRBV6-1; abundance: NA; d_gene: TRBD1; j_gene: TRBJ2-7; CDR3nt: TGTGCCAGCAGACTACCGGGACAGGGACAGTACTTC; CDR3aa: CASRLPGQGQYF
v_gene: TRBV6-6; abundance: NA; d_gene: NA; j_gene: TRBJ1-1; CDR3nt: TGTGCCAGCAGTTACTCTCGGGGGGCGTCGGTTATGAACACTGAAGCTTTCTTT; CDR3aa: CASSYSRGASVMNTEAFF
v_gene: TRBV7-9; abundance: many; d_gene: TRBD1; j_gene: TRBJ1-1; CDR3nt: TGTGCCAGCAGCAGTGACAGGGGGACGGTTCGGAGCACTGAAGCTTTCTTT; CDR3aa: CASSSDRGTVRSTEAFF
v_gene: TRBV11-3; abundance: NA; d_gene: NA; j_gene: TRBJ2-7; CDR3nt: TGTGCCAGCAGCTTACTTAGTTCATCCGAGCAGTACTTC; CDR3aa: CASSLLSSSEQYF
v_gene: TRBV2; abundance: few; d_gene: NA; j_gene: TRBJ1-5; CDR3nt: TGTGCCAGCAGTGTAGGGGAAGGCAATCAGCCCCAGCATTTT; CDR3aa: CASSVGEGNQPQHF
v_gene: TRBV6-5; abundance: NA; d_gene: TRBD1; j_gene: TRBJ1-1; CDR3nt: TGTGCCAGCAGTTACTCTCAGGGGGCGCGGAGCCCGGCTTTCTTT; CDR3aa: CASSYSQGARSPAFF
v_gene: TRBV7-7; abundance: NA; d_gene: NA; j_gene: TRBJ2-1; CDR3nt: TGTGCCAGCAGCTTTCACCCGCTGAGTCGTCCGGGGCAGGGTTACAATGAGCAGTTCTTC; CDR3aa: CASSFHPLSRPGQGYNEQFF
v_gene: TRBV6-6; abundance: NA; d_gene: NA; j_gene: TRBJ1-1; CDR3nt: TGTGCCAGCAGTTACCCCGGACAGACTGAAGCTTTCTTT; CDR3aa: CASSYPGQTEAFF
v_gene: TRBV4-1; abundance: NA; d_gene: NA; j_gene: TRBJ2-1; CDR3nt: TGCGCCAGCAGCCCCGAGAGGGGACACAATGAGCAGTTCTTC; CDR3aa: CASSPERGHNEQFF
v_gene: TRBV7-8; abundance: NA; d_gene: NA; j_gene: TRBJ1-2; CDR3nt: TGTGCCAGCAGCGTACGGGCCCCGAGGGACTACACCTTC; CDR3aa: CASSVRAPRDYTF
v_gene: TRBV20-1; abundance: NA; d_gene: NA; j_gene: TRBJ2-2; CDR3nt: TGCAGTGCCAAACCCGCCGGGGGTTGGGCCGGGGAGCTGTTTTTT; CDR3aa: CSAKPAGGWAGELFF
v_gene: TRBV7-2; abundance: many; d_gene: TRBD1; j_gene: TRBJ2-7; CDR3nt: TGTGCCAGCAGCTCGGGACAGAGCTCCTACGAGCAGTACTTC; CDR3aa: CASSSGQSSYEQYF
v_gene: TRBV20-1; abundance: NA; d_gene: NA; j_gene: TRBJ2-1; CDR3nt: TGCAGTGGGGAAACCAGCTCCTACAATGAGCAGTTCTTC; CDR3aa: CSGETSSYNEQFF
v_gene: TRBV6-1; abundance: few; d_gene: TRBD2; j_gene: TRBJ2-7; CDR3nt: TGTGCCAGCAAAAAGGTAGCGGGGGGCGAGCAGTACTTC; CDR3aa: CASKKVAGGEQYF
v_gene: TRBV20-1; abundance: NA; d_gene: TRBD2; j_gene: TRBJ2-5; CDR3nt: TGCAGTGCTCTGCGGGAGGGCCGAGAGACCCAGTACTTC; CDR3aa: CSALREGRETQYF
v_gene: TRBV11-2; abundance: few; d_gene: NA; j_gene: TRBJ2-1; CDR3nt: TGTGCCAGCAGCCACGAAGCGCCTATTACCCTCAGACACAATGAGCAGTTCTTC; CDR3aa: CASSHEAPITLRHNEQFF
v_gene: TRBV6-6; abundance: few; d_gene: NA; j_gene: TRBJ1-5; CDR3nt: TGTGCCAGCAGGTTGAGGGATCAGCCCCAGCATTTT; CDR3aa: CASRLRDQPQHF
v_gene: TRBV7-6; abundance: NA; d_gene: NA; j_gene: TRBJ1-2; CDR3nt: TGTGCCAGCAGCCGGACAGTCCAAAACTATGGCTACACCTTC; CDR3aa: CASSRTVQNYGYTF
v_gene: TRBV11-1; abundance: few; d_gene: TRBD2; j_gene: TRBJ2-3; CDR3nt: TGTGCCAGCAGCTTGGGGACTAGCGGGGCCCCGGGCACAGATACGCAGTATTTT; CDR3aa: CASSLGTSGAPGTDTQYF
v_gene: TRBV7-2; abundance: few; d_gene: NA; j_gene: TRBJ2-7; CDR3nt: TGTGCCAGCAGCTCCCACGTGGCCATGCAGTACTTC; CDR3aa: CASSSHVAMQYF